This TCR beta chain came from a study of cytomegalovirus exposure and HLA in healthy donors. The PCR made use of 60 Vbeta and 13 Jbeta primers. Generated by immunoSEQ multiplex PCR, the TCRdb table keeps only in-frame clones and is missing some. Here the sample spans roughly 140,000 clones, around three quarters being singletons. Whole-study findings and limits: According to the study, around 150 TCR beta chains were cytomegalovirus-associated. A later analysis associated around 17,000 TCR beta sequences with HLA alleles at a 0.05 false discovery rate. Analyses of presence/absence relied on an assumption of roughly uniform sequencing depth across donors.

The V and J ends lost 3 bases and 10 bases respectively, with 9 bases between them. This CDR3 has 11 amino acids. The germline gives CDR1 MNHEY, CDR2 SMNVEV (reference sequence). Each donor's status was that of a healthy bone marrow donor. This clone showed up just once. What it binds is not known. The rearrangement links TRBV27 to TRBJ1-1, with D unresolved. This TCR came from a man aged 40-49 years in good health and CMV-seropositive. Sequencing input: PBMCs. The DNA of the CDR3 is TGTGCCAGCAGTTTCCCACTACGAGCTTTCTTT. Translation gives CASSFPLRAFF.